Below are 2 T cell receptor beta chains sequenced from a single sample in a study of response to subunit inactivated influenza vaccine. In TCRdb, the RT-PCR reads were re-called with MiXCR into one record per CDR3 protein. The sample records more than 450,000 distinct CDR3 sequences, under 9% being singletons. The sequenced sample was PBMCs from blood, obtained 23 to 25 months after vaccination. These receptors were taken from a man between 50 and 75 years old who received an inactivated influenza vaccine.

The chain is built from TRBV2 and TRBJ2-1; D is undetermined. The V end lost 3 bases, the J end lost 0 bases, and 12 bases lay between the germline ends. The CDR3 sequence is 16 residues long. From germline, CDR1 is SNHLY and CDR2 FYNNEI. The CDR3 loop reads CASSDVKISSYNEQFF. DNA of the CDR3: TGTGCCAGCAGTGATGTGAAGATAAGCTCCTACAATGAGCAGTTCTTC.

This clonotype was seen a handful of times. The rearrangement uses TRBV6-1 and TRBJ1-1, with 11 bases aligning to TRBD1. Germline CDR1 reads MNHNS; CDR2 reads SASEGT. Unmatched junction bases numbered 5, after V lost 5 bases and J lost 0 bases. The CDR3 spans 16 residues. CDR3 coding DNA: TGTGCCAGCAGTATCCGGACAGGGGGCATGAACACTGAAGCTTTCTTT. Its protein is CASSIRTGGMNTEAFF.